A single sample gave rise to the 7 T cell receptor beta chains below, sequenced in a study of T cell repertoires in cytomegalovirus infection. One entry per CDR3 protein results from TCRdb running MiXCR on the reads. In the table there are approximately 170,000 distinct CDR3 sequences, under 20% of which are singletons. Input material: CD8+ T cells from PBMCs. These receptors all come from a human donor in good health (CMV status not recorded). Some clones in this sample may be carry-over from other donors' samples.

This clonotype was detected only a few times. The CDR3 nucleotides are TGTGCCAACATCTCAGGGGAGTTCGCGAACACCGGGGAGCTGTTTTTT. It codes for CANISGEFANTGELFF. This chain joins TRBV6-2 or TRBV6-3 and TRBJ2-2; D perhaps matches TRBD1 (6 bases). The germline V and J ends were trimmed by 10 bases and 0 bases, with 18 bases remaining between them. CDR1 and CDR2 from the germline V gene are MNHEY and SVGEGT. There are 16 residues in the CDR3.

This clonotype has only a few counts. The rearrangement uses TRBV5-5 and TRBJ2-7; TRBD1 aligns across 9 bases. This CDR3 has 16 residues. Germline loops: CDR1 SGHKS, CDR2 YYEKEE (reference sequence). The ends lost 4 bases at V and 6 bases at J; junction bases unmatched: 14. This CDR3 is CASSLNPGTGFLEQYF. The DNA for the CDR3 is TGTGCCAGCAGCCTCAACCCCGGGACAGGGTTCCTCGAGCAGTACTTC.

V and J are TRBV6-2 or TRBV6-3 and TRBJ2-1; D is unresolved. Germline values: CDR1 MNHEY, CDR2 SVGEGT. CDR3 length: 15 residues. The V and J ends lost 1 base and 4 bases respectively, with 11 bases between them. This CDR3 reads CASSYLWDLYNEQFF. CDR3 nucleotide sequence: TGTGCCAGCAGTTACTTGTGGGATTTGTACAATGAGCAGTTCTTC.

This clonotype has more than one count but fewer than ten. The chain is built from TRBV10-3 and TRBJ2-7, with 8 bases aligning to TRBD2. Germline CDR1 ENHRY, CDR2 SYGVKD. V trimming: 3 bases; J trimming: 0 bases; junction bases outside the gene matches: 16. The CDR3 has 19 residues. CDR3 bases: TGTGCCATCAGTGAAAACGGACTAGCCCTAGACTCACTCTCCTACGAGCAGTACTTC. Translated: CAISENGLALDSLSYEQYF.

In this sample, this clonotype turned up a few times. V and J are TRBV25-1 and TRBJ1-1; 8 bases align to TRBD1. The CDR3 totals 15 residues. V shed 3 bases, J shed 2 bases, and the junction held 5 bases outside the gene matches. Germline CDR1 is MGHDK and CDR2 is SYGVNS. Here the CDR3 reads CASSEAGGVNTEAFF. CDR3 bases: TGTGCCAGCAGTGAGGCAGGGGGCGTAAACACTGAAGCTTTCTTT.

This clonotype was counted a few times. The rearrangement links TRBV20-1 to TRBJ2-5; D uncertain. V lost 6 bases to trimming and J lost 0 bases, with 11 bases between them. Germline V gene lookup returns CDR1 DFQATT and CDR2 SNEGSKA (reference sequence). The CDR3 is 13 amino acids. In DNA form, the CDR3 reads TGCAGTGCCCCGGACGGAAACCAAGAGACCCAGTACTTC. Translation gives CSAPDGNQETQYF.

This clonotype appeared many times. The CDR3 nucleotides read TGTGCCAGCAGCTTCGGGTTGGGCTACACCTTC. Translating it yields CASSFGLGYTF. This sequence joins TRBV7-2 and TRBJ1-2, with D unresolved. V lost 3 bases, J lost 8 bases, and 7 bases lay in between. The CDR3 sequence is 11 residues long. The germline CDR1 and CDR2 sequences are SGHTA and FQGNSA.